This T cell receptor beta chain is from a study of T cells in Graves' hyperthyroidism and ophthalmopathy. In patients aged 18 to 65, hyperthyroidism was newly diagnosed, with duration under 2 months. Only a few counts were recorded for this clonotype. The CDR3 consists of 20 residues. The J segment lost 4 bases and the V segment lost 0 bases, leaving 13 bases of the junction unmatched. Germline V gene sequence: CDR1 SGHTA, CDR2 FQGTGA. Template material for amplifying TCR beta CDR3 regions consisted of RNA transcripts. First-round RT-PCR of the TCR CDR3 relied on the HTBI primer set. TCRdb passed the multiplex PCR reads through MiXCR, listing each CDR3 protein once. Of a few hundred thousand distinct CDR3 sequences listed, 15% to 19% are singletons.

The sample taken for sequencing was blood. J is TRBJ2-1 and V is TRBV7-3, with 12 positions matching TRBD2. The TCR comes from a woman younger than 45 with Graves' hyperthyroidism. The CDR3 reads CASSLTGSPSGRADYNEQFF. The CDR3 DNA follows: TGTGCCAGCAGCTTAACGGGATCCCCTAGCGGGAGGGCCGATTACAATGAGCAGTTCTTC.